This T cell receptor (beta chain) was captured in a study of T-cell reconstitution after alpha-beta-depleted transplantation in children. Per the germline V gene, CDR1 is SGHTA and CDR2 is FQGNSA. The CDR3 is 17 amino acids. The V segment lost 5 bases and the J segment 5 bases; nucleotides outside the gene matches: 10. Unique molecular identifiers were built into the TCRbeta library. MiXCR, run by TCRdb on the PCR reads, gives a single entry per CDR3 protein. The table includes under 250,000 distinct CDR3 sequences, more than 20% detected once. This clonotype was observed a handful of times. Its antigen remains unknown. Notes on the study in general: Several hundred rapidly expanded clones from non-depleted graft cells reportedly supplied alpha-beta T cells about two months post-transplant. Newly made T cells mostly supplied T-cell counts and diversity one year after transplant. The origin of high day-60 TCRbeta diversity in some patients lay in surviving recipient T cells and thymic progenitors.

The clonotype originates from a female patient younger than 10 who had a stem cell transplant for congenital amegakaryocytic thrombocytopenia, so the T cells may come from the graft donor. The chain couples TRBV7-2 to TRBJ2-5; 14 positions match TRBD2. The starting material was PBMCs, mostly from graft donor cells, obtained 360 days after TCRalphabeta/CD19-depleted stem cell transplant. The DNA for the CDR3 is TGTGCCAGCAGCCGAAACCGACTAGCGGGAGGGCTGGAGACCCAGTACTTC. Its translation is CASSRNRLAGGLETQYF. Supplemented by reference TRBV7-2 and TRBJ2-5, the full variable domain reads GAGVSQSPSNKVTEKGKDVELRCDPISGHTALYWYRQSLGQGLEFLIYFQGNSAPDKSGLPSDRFSAERTGGSVSTLTIQRTQQEDSAVYLCASSRNRLAGGLETQYFGPGTRLLVL.